A single sample is the source of the 9 T cell receptor beta chains below, sequenced in a study of blood T cell repertoires in COVID-19. Libraries were prepared by immunoSEQ multiplex PCR; TCRdb keeps only in-frame clonotypes and omits some of them. In the table there are approximately 260,000 clones, under 85% of which are singletons. Sequencing used peripheral blood. These receptors came from a middle-aged woman with active or convalescent COVID-19.

The chain carries TRBV5-4 and TRBJ2-1; 9 bases fit TRBD2. The CDR3 is 15 amino acids. V lost 0 bases and J lost 9; bases outside the gene matches: 7. The germline V gene encodes CDR1 SGHNT and CDR2 YYREEE (reference sequence). In nucleotides, the CDR3 is TGTGCCAGCAGCTTGGGGCGGGGGGGCCGAGGTGAGCAGTTCTTC. Its translation: CASSLGRGGRGEQFF.

On this clone: An end of the junction differs from the germline gene, which may be a read error. The rearrangement links TRBV5-1 to TRBJ2-6; 11 bases line up with TRBD2. The germline CDR1 and CDR2 sequences are SGHRS and YFSETQ. This CDR3 comprises 19 residues. The CDR3 is CARSLDGLAGGSGANVLTF. In DNA form, the CDR3 reads TGCGCCCGCAGCTTGGACGGCCTAGCGGGGGGATCTGGGGCCAACGTCCTGACTTTC.

V and J are TRBV9 and TRBJ2-1, with D tentatively TRBD1 (5 bases). Germline CDR1 and CDR2: SGDLS and YYNGEE. This CDR3 contains 15 residues. V was pared by 0 bases and J by 7 bases, with 14 bases between. In nucleotides, the CDR3 is TGTGCCAGCAGCGTAGTTTCTACAGGTAGGAATGAGCAGTTCTTC. Translated: CASSVVSTGRNEQFF.

The chain links TRBV5-6 to TRBJ2-3, with a tentative D call TRBD1 (5 bases). Germline V lookup: CDR1 SGHDT, CDR2 YYEEEE. This CDR3 spans 16 amino acids. The V end lost 4 bases, the J end lost 0 bases, and 15 bases lay between the germline ends. The CDR3 region is CASSQDVGASTDTQYF. Here the CDR3 DNA reads TGTGCCAGCAGCCAGGACGTAGGGGCGAGCACAGATACGCAGTATTTT.

The gene calls are TRBV19 and TRBJ1-1, with TRBD1 as a possible D gene (5 bases). The V and J ends lost 2 bases and 3 bases respectively, with 10 bases between them. The CDR3 sequence is 14 residues long. The germline V gene has CDR1 LNHDA and CDR2 SQIVND (reference sequence). The CDR3 spells CASSIQGGYTEAFF. The CDR3 nucleotides are TGTGCCAGTAGTATACAGGGAGGGTACACTGAAGCTTTCTTT.

The table lists this clone with a few counts. The CDR3 DNA is TGTGCCAGCAGTGAGCGGGGGGGCACAGATACGCAGTATTTT. This gives the protein CASSERGGTDTQYF. V gene TRBV6-4 combines with J gene TRBJ2-3; 8 bases fit TRBD2. Germline assignment: CDR1 MRHNA and CDR2 SNTAGT. Trimming at V came to 3 bases and at J to 1 base, leaving 0 bases not matched to a gene. CDR3 length: 14 amino acids.

This clone was counted a single time. The CDR3 reads CASSLGLPINYGYTF. The CDR3 coding sequence is TGTGCCAGCAGCTTAGGTCTACCTATTAACTATGGCTACACCTTC. The V gene is TRBV7-9, the J gene TRBJ1-2, with unresolved D. Trimming took 1 base from V and 1 from J, leaving 10 bases between them. The length of the CDR3 is 15 residues. CDR1 is SEHNR and CDR2 is FQNEAQ in the germline V gene (reference sequence).

The chain uses TRBV5-6 and TRBJ2-5; TRBD2 is a possible D gene (6 bases). Germline V lookup: CDR1 SGHDT, CDR2 YYEEEE. With 0 bases removed from V and 5 bases from J, the gap between germline ends came to 20 bases. This CDR3 is built from 17 residues. Here the CDR3 DNA reads TGTGCCAGCAGCTTGGGGCCGCGACTAGGCAGAGGGGAGACCCAGTACTTC. It codes for CASSLGPRLGRGETQYF. Variable domain in full (rest from reference TRBV5-6 and TRBJ2-5): DAGVTQSPTHLIKTRGQQVTLRCSPKSGHDTVSWYQQALGQGPQFIFQYYEEEERQRGNFPDRFSGHQFPNYSSELNVNALLLGDSALYLCASSLGPRLGRGETQYFGPGTRLLVL.

CDR3 sequence: CASSSLAGDSYEQYF. For the CDR3, the DNA is TGTGCCAGCAGCTCTCTAGCGGGGGACTCCTACGAGCAGTACTTC. This chain connects TRBV5-4 to TRBJ2-7, with 10 bases that match TRBD2. Germline V lookup: CDR1 SGHNT, CDR2 YYREEE (reference sequence). This CDR3 is 15 amino acids long. V shed 3 bases and J 0 bases; nucleotides not matched to a gene: 3.